The source of this T cell receptor (beta chain) is a study of T cell responses to AZD1222 COVID-19 vaccine listed by TCRdb under 2021. At the level of the whole study: AZD1222 recipients given second doses at about 4 weeks or at about 12 weeks were pooled, since spike-specific TCR depth and breadth were not found to differ between the two schedules. TCR sequencing was performed for 233 trial participants, of whom 200 to 210 were given two doses of AZD1222 and around 25 were given two doses of MenACWY control vaccine. Trial participants were enrolled by age into subgroups of 18-55, 56-69 and 70-plus years, and roughly 150, 30 and 60 TCR-sequenced participants, respectively, were included in these subgroups. The paper as a whole reports these results and caveats: The 56-69-year group was small, and its depth increase did not reach significance, likely because of low power. Conclusions about previously exposed vaccinees are limited because only six or seven AZD1222 recipients were SARS-CoV-2 seropositive at baseline. Reportedly, almost half of the unique spike-specific TCRs recognized epitopes lying outside the regions that are mutated in the B.1.351 and B.1.1.7 variants. After two AZD1222 doses, both the breadth and the depth of spike-specific TCRs were significantly higher than at day 0 and than in MenACWY recipients. CD4 TCRs associated with the vaccine covered the entire spike protein, and the dominant responses were in regions 160-218 and 743-854. Because no samples from the day 14 peak response were available, repertoires could be characterized only after the peak T cell response. Participants were mostly white British, with more females than males. The authors suggested clonal diversity may have been underestimated.

Trimming at the junction amounts to 3 bases on V and 0 bases on J, and the germline ends lie 8 bases apart. The cysteine opens and the phenylalanine closes a CDR3 of 15 amino acids. CDR3 DNA is the only sequence kept; it has 45 bases, read in frame from the first base. For CDR1 and CDR2, the germline V gene lists SGHTA and FQGNSA. The CDR3 regions of human TCRbeta chains were analyzed by immunosequencing. In the original analysis: Repertoire TCRs were matched against a reference library of SARS-CoV-2-specific TCRs generated with the MIRA antigen-specificity platform. Breadth was defined as the fraction of unique TCRs that were SARS-CoV-2-associated. Depth was defined as the fraction of total T cells that were SARS-CoV-2-associated. Each spike-specific TCR was assigned to its reactive spike region and to a CD4 or CD8 class using the MIRA data. Log10-transformed breadth and depth values were compared by one-way ANOVA with Sidak's multiple comparisons tests. As stored in TCRdb, this immuneACCESS dataset retains in-frame rearrangements with V and J assigned. A fraction of the clones does not appear; measured against another copy, unresolved V genes explain less than half of the discrepancy, and the remainder lacks a known reason. The D gene and trimming were derived from the DNA, and the V and J assignments and clone size from that table. Recorded for this sample are 100,000 to 150,000 clones; 75% to 90% of them occurred a single time. The ten largest clones take up about 5.4% of the sample.

As to this clone: The clone's antigen remains unknown. The sample holds no much larger clone one base away, and base qualities are not on file.

This specimen's time point label, per the study, means: baseline before first vaccination. Vaccinee samples were obtained from the UK trials COV001 and COV002, which included a single-blind randomized controlled phase 2/3 trial of AZD1222 (ChAdOx1 nCoV-19) in healthy adults. Trial participant PBMC samples were collected at day 0 and day 28 after the second dose for TCRbeta chain sequencing. The chain employs TRBV7-2 and TRBJ1-4, with the D gene not clear enough to name. The sequencing used peripheral blood, collected on day 0 of AZD1222 vaccination. This TCR derives from an adult in good health. The sequenced DNA: TGTGCCAGCAGCTTGGAGGTTTCAACTAATGAAAAACTGTTTTTT. This translates into CASSLEVSTNEKLFF.